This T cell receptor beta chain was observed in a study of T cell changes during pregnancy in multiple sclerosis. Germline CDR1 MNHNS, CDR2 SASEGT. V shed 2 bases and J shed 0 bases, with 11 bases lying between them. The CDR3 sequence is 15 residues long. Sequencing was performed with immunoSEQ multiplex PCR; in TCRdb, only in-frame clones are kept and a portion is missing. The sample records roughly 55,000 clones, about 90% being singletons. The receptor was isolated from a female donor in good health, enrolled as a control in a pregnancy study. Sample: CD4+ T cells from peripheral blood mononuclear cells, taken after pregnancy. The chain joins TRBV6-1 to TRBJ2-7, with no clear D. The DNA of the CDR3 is TGTGCCAGCAGTGAAAGGAGACCCAGCTCCTACGAGCAGTACTTC. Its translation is CASSERRPSSYEQYF.